One sample yielded the 5 T cell receptor beta chains listed below, sequenced in a study of blood T cell repertoires in COVID-19. Assay used: immunoSEQ multiplex PCR; TCRdb lists only in-frame clones, some missing. The table records about 86,000 clones, approximately 82% of them present only once. The material sequenced was peripheral blood. All receptors derive from an elderly woman with acute or convalescent COVID-19.

The V gene is TRBV2, the J gene TRBJ1-5, with TRBD1 identical over 9 bases. The V gene's germline CDR1 is SNHLY and CDR2 FYNNEI. This CDR3 contains 15 residues. Trimming took 6 bases from V and 6 from J; bases not matched to a gene: 9. In DNA form, the CDR3 reads TGTGCCAGCAGGTCCGGACAGGGGCTTAGTCAGCCCCAGCATTTT. Its translation: CASRSGQGLSQPQHF.

V usage is TRBV5-1 and J usage is TRBJ1-1, with a tentative D call TRBD1 (5 bases). CDR1 is SGHRS and CDR2 is YFSETQ in the germline V gene. This CDR3 region has 15 residues. Trimming removed 3 bases from V and 0 bases from J, with 12 bases in between. The DNA of the CDR3 is TGCGCCAGCAGCTACTCAGGAGGGGTGAACACTGAAGCTTTCTTT. It specifies CASSYSGGVNTEAFF.

This chain connects TRBV29-1 to TRBJ1-4, with D perhaps TRBD1 (5 bases). V lost 6 bases to trimming and J lost 8 bases, with 10 bases between them. Germline assignment: CDR1 SQVTM and CDR2 ANQGSEA. The CDR3 extends over 11 amino acids. The CDR3 loop is CSVDSGEKLFF. The CDR3 DNA sequence: TGCAGCGTAGACTCAGGGGAAAAACTGTTTTTT. The complete variable domain, with remaining parts taken from reference TRBV29-1 and TRBJ1-4, reads SAVISQKPSRDICQRGTSLTIQCQVDSQVTMMFWYRQQPGQSLTLIATANQGSEATYESGFVIDKFPISRPNLTFSTLTVSNMSPEDSSIYLCSVDSGEKLFFGSGTQLSVL.

This clone occurred once. The V call is TRBV14, the J call TRBJ2-7; 7 nucleotides line up with TRBD1. V trimming: 0 bases; J trimming: 0 bases; junction bases outside the gene matches: 2. The length of the CDR3 is 15 residues. Per the germline V gene, CDR1 is SGHDN and CDR2 is FVKESK. In DNA, the CDR3 is TGTGCCAGCAGCCAAGAGACAGGGACCTCCTACGAGCAGTACTTC. It encodes CASSQETGTSYEQYF.

This chain uses TRBV7-9 with TRBJ2-5; 10 nucleotides match TRBD1. Germline lookup yields CDR1 SEHNR and CDR2 FQNEAQ (reference sequence). This CDR3 is built from 15 residues. V trimming: 5 bases; J trimming: 4 bases; junction bases outside the gene matches: 7. The CDR3 DNA reads as TGTGCCAGCAGCCCTGGGACAGGGGTCCGAGAGACCCAGTACTTC. This gives the protein CASSPGTGVRETQYF. The full variable domain, rest sourced from reference TRBV7-9 and TRBJ2-5, is DTGVSQNPRHKITKRGQNVTFRCDPISEHNRLYWYRQTLGQGPEFLTYFQNEAQLEKSRLLSDRFSAERPKGSFSTLEIQRTEQGDSAMYLCASSPGTGVRETQYFGPGTRLLVL.